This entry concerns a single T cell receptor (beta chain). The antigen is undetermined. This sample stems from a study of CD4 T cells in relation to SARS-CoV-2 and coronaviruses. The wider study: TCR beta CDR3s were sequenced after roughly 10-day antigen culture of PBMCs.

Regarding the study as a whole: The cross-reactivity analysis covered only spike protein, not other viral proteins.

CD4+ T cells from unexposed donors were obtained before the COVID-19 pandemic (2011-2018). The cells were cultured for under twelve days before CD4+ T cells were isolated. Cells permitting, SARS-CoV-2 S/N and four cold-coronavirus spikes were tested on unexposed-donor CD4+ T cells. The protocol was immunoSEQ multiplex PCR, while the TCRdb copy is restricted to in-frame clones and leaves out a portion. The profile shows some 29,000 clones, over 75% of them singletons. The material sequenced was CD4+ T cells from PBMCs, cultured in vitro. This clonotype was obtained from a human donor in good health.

CDR3 coding DNA: TGTGCCTGGAAGGGTGGGGGGGGACAAGAGACCCAGTACTTC. It encodes CAWKGGGGQETQYF. This sequence joins TRBV30 and TRBJ2-5, with TRBD2 matching over 7 bases. The V gene end was trimmed by 4 bases and the J gene end by 2 bases; junction bases not matched to a gene: 7. Germline assignment: CDR1 GTSNPN and CDR2 SVGIG (reference sequence). There are 14 residues in the CDR3.